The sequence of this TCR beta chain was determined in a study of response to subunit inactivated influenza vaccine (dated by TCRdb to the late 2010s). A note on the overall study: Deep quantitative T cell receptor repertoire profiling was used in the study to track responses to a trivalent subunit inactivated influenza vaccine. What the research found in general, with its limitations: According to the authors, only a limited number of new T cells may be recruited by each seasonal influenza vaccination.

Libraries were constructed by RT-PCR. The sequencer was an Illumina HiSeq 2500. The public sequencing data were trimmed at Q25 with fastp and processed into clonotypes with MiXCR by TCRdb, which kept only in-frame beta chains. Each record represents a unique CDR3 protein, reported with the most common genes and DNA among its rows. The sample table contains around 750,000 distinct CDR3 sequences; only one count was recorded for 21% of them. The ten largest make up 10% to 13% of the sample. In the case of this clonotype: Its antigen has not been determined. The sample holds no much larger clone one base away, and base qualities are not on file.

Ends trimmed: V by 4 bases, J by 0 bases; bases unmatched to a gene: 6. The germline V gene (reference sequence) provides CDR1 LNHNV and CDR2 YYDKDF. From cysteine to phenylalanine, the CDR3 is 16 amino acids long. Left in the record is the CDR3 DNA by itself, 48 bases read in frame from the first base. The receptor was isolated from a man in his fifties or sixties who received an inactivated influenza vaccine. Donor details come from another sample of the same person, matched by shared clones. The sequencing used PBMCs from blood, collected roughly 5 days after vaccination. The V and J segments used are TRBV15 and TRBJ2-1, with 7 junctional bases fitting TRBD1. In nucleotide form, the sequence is TGTGCCACCAGCATTGACAACAGGGGCTCCTACAATGAGCAGTTCTTC. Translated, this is CATSIDNRGSYNEQFF.